The 9 T cell receptor beta chains given below trace back to one sample, sequenced in a study of Graves' ophthalmopathy and Graves' hyperthyroidism. Amplification from RNA transcripts yielded the TCR beta CDR3 regions. An opening RT-PCR round employed HTBI primers and preceded a second-round multiplex PCR. TCRdb reprocessed the multiplex PCR reads with MiXCR, giving one entry per CDR3 protein. The sample has a few hundred thousand distinct CDR3 sequences, less than 45% seen once. The specimen was peripheral blood or thyroid tissue (not recorded which). The receptors were sampled from an adult man with Graves' hyperthyroidism.

This clonotype was seen a handful of times. V is TRBV27 and J is TRBJ2-5; tentative D call: TRBD1 (6 bases). The germline V and J ends were trimmed by 4 bases and 4 bases, with 13 bases remaining between them. The CDR3 loop spans 14 amino acids. The V gene's germline CDR1 is MNHEY and CDR2 SMNVEV (reference sequence). CDR3 in DNA: TGTGCCAGCAGTTCCCCAGGGGTAGTAGAGACCCAGTACTTC. Protein product: CASSSPGVVETQYF.

At least ten counts were recorded for this clonotype. The CDR3 nucleotides are TGCAGCGTACCAGGACAGGGTGGAAGCACTGAAGCTTTCTTT. This encodes CSVPGQGGSTEAFF. This chain uses TRBV29-1 with TRBJ1-1, with 8 bases fitting TRBD1. V shed 6 bases and J 4 bases; nucleotides not matched to a gene: 10. Germline lookup yields CDR1 SQVTM and CDR2 ANQGSEA. The CDR3 totals 14 residues.

DNA for the CDR3: TGCAGCGTTGAAACGGGGGGGCAGAGGAACACTGAAGCTTTCTTT. Translated: CSVETGGQRNTEAFF. The V and J genes are TRBV29-1 and TRBJ1-1, with a tentative D call TRBD1 (6 bases). CDR1 is SQVTM and CDR2 is ANQGSEA in the germline V gene. V dropped 2 bases and J dropped 1 base, with 14 bases sitting between them. CDR3 length: 15 residues.

The chain employs TRBV7-3 and TRBJ2-4; D might be TRBD2 (6 bases). Looked up from germline, CDR1 is SGHTA and CDR2 is FQGTGA. CDR3 length: 14 residues. The ends were cut back, 2 bases at V and 9 bases at J, with 14 bases in the middle. The CDR3 loop is CASSLSEGRGIQYF. In DNA form, the CDR3 reads TGTGCCAGCAGCTTATCGGAGGGAAGGGGCATTCAGTACTTC.

This clonotype occurred a few times. This chain links TRBV7-9 with TRBJ2-1; 7 positions match TRBD2. V gave up 5 bases and J gave up 4 bases; unmatched junction bases: 11. Germline V gene data show CDR1 as SEHNR and CDR2 as FQNEAQ (reference sequence). The CDR3 has 16 amino acids. The CDR3 DNA reads as TGTGCCAGCAGCCCCAGGCGAGGGACTAAATACAATGAGCAGTTCTTC. Residues: CASSPRRGTKYNEQFF.

This clonotype has a handful of counts. The chain has TRBV9 and TRBJ2-1; D gene uncertain. The CDR3 length is 12 residues. Trimming cost V 3 bases and J 7 bases, with 8 bases left between them. CDR1 and CDR2 from the germline V gene are SGDLS and YYNGEE. The DNA of the CDR3 is TGTGCCAGCAGCGCCTCCCCGAATGAGCAGTTCTTC. This sequence encodes CASSASPNEQFF.

This clonotype appeared many times. The J gene is TRBJ1-6, the V gene TRBV28; 10 bases agree with TRBD1. Trimming cost V 5 bases and J 9 bases; bases outside gene matches: 7. Germline loops: CDR1 MDHEN, CDR2 SYDVKM. CDR3 length: 15 residues. CDR3 region: CASSAGQGISSPLHF. As DNA, the CDR3 is TGTGCCAGCAGTGCGGGACAGGGGATAAGTTCACCCCTCCACTTT.

The CDR3: CASSRRGLAGGNVLTF. CDR3 in DNA: TGTGCCAGCAGCCGCCGCGGACTAGCGGGAGGCAACGTCCTGACTTTC. This chain joins TRBV7-2 and TRBJ2-6; the match to TRBD2 covers 14 bases. V trimming: 5 bases; J trimming: 9 bases; junction bases outside the gene matches: 6. CDR1 and CDR2 (germline): SGHTA, FQGNSA. The CDR3 runs to 16 residues.

The chain has TRBV15 and TRBJ2-5; D not certain. Germline V gene lookup returns CDR1 LNHNV and CDR2 YYDKDF (reference sequence). The V gene lost 1 base and the J gene lost 3 bases, with 9 bases spanning the gap. The CDR3 sequence is 14 residues long. This CDR3 reads CATSRGIREETQYF. DNA of the CDR3: TGTGCCACCAGCAGAGGTATCAGAGAAGAGACCCAGTACTTC.